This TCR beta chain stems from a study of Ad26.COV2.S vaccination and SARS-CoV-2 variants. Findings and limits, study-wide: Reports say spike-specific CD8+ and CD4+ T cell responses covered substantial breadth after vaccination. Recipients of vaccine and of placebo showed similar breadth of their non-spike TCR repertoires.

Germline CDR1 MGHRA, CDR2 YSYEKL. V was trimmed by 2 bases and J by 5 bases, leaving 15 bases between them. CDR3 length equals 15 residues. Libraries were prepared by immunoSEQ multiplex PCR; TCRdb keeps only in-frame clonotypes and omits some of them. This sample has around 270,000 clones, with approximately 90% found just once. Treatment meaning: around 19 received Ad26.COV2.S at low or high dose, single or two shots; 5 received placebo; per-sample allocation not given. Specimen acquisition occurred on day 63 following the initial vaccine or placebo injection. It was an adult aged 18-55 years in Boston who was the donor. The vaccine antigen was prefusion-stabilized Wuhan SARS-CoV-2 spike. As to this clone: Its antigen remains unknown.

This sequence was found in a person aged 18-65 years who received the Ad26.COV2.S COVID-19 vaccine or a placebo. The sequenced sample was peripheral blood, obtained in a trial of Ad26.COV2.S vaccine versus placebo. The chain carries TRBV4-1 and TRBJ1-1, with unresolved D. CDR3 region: CASSQSVAGETEAFF. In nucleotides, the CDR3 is TGCGCCAGCAGCCAATCCGTGGCGGGAGAAACTGAAGCTTTCTTT.